The T cell receptor beta chain described here comes from a study of T cell clones after liver transplantation. About the research overall: A pre-transplant mixed lymphocyte reaction with TCRbeta sequencing defined graft-donor-reactive clones followed in post-transplant blood. Timepoints were pre-transplant, pre-withdrawal, and after withdrawal was completed or failed.

With 5 bases removed from V and 12 bases from J, the gap between germline ends came to 11 bases. Germline CDR1 is MGHDK and CDR2 is SYGVNS. CDR3 size: 11 residues. The table came from immunoSEQ multiplex PCR; TCRdb's copy has only in-frame clones and leaves some out. Of under 55,000 clones listed, about nine tenths are singletons. This clone was observed a handful of times. Unstimulated PBMCs were sorted into CD3+CD4+ and CD3+CD8+ populations. This TCR came from a human patient who received a liver transplant. T cells may partly derive from the graft donor. This specimen was CD8+ T cells from blood, taken 12 months after liver transplant. The rearrangement joins TRBV25-1 to TRBJ2-1; no definite D call. CDR3 sequence: CASSPPALQFF. The DNA for the CDR3 is TGTGCCAGCAGTCCCCCGGCGTTGCAGTTCTTC.